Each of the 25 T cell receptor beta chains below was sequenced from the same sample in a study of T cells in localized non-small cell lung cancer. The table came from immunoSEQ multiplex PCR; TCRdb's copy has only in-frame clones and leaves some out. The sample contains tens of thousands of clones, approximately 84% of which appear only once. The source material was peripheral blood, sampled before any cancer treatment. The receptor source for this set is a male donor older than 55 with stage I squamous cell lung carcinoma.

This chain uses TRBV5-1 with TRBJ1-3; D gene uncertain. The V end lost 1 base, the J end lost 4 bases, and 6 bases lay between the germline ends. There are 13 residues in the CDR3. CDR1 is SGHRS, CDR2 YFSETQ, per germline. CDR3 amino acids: CASSLYAGNTIYF. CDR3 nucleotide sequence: TGCGCCAGCAGCTTGTATGCCGGAAACACCATATATTTT.

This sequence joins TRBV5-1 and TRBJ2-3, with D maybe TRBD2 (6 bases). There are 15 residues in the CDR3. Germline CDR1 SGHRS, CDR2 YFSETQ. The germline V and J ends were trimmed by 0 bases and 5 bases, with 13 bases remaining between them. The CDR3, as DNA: TGCGCCAGCAGCTTGGACGGGAGTAGTGAAGATACGCAGTATTTT. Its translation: CASSLDGSSEDTQYF.

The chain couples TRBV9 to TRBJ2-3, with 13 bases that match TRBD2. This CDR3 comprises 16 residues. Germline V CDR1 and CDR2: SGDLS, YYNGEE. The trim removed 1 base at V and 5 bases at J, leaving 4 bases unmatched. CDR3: CASSVLGLAGEDTQYF. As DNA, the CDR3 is TGTGCCAGCAGCGTATTAGGACTAGCGGGGGAAGATACGCAGTATTTT.

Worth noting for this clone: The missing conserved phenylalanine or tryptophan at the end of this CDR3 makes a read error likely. The CDR3 region is CASNRDRVSNQPQHC. The CDR3 coding sequence is TGTGCCAGTAACCGGGACAGGGTAAGCAATCAGCCCCAGCATTGT. This chain connects TRBV19 to TRBJ1-5, with TRBD1 matching over 9 bases. CDR1 and CDR2 from the germline V gene are LNHDA and SQIVND (reference sequence). The CDR3 has 15 amino acids. The ends lost 7 bases at V and 1 base at J; junction bases unmatched: 5.

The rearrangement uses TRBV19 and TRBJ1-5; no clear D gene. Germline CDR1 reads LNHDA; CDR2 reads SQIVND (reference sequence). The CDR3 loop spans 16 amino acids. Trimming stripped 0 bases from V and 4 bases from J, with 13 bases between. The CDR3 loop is CASSIDSGTWNQPQHF. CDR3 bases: TGTGCCAGTAGTATAGATTCTGGCACTTGGAATCAGCCCCAGCATTTT.

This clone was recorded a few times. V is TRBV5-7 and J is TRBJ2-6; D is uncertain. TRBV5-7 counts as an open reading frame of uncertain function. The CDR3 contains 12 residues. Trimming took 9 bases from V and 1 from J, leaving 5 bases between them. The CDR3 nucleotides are TGTGCCACCGTTTCTGGGGCCAACGTCCTGACTTTC. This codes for CATVSGANVLTF.

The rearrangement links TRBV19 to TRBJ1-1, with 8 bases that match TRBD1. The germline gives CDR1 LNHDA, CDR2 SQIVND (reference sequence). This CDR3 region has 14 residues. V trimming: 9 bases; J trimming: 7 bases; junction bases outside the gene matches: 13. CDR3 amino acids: CASGDPDRGIEAFF. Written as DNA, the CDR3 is TGTGCCAGCGGGGACCCCGACAGGGGTATTGAAGCTTTCTTT.

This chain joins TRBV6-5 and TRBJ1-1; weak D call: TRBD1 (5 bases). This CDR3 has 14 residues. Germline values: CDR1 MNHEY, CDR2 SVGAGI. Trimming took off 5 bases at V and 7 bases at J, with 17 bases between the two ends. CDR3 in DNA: TGTGCCAGCAGTCCTTTCGAAGACAGCTATGAAGCTTTCTTT. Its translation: CASSPFEDSYEAFF.

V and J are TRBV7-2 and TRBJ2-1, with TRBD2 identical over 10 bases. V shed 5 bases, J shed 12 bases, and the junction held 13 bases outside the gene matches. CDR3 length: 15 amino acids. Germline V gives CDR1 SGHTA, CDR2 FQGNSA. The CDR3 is CASSLTSGRPVAQFF. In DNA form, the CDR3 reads TGTGCCAGCAGCCTGACTAGCGGGCGCCCGGTGGCGCAGTTCTTC.

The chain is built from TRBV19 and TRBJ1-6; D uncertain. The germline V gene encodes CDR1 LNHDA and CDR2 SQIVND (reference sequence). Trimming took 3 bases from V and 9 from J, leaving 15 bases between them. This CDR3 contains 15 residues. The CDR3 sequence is CASSIGPGNGSPLHF. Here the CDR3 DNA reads TGTGCCAGTAGTATTGGTCCGGGAAACGGTTCACCCCTCCACTTT. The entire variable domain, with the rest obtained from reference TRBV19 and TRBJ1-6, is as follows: DGGITQSPKYLFRKEGQNVTLSCEQNLNHDAMYWYRQDPGQGLRLIYYSQIVNDFQKGDIAEGYSVSREKKESFPLTVTSAQKNPTAFYLCASSIGPGNGSPLHFGNGTRLTVT.

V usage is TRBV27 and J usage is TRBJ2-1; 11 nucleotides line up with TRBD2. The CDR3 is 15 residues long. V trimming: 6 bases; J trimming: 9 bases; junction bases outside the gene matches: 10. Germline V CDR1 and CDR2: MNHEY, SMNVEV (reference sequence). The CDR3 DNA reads TGTGCCAGCAGACAAATTAGCGGGGGGGCCGGTGAGCAGTTCTTC. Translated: CASRQISGGAGEQFF.

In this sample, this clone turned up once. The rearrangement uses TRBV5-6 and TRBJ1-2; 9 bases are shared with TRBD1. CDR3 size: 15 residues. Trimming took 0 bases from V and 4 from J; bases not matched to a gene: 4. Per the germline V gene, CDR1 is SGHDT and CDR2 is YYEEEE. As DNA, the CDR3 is TGTGCCAGCAGCTTGGGGACAGGGGCGGGCTATGGCTACACCTTC. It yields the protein CASSLGTGAGYGYTF.

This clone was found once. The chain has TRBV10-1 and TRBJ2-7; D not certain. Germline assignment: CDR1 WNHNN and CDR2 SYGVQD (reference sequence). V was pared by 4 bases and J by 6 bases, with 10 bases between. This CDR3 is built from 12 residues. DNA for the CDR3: TGCGCCAGCAGTGGCGTGGGCACCGAGCAGTACTTC. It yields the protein CASSGVGTEQYF.

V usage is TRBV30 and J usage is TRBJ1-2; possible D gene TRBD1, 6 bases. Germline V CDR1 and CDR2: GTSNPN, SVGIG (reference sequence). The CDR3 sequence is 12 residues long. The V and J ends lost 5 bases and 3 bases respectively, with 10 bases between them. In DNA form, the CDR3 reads TGTGCCTGGTGGAGGGGGGACTATGGCTACACCTTC. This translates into CAWWRGDYGYTF.

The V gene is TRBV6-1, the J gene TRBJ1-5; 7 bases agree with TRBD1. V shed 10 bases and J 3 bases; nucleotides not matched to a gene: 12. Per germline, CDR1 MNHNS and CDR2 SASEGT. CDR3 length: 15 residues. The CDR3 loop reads CATSLGRGFNQPQHF. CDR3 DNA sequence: TGTGCCACCTCCCTGGGCAGGGGGTTCAATCAGCCCCAGCATTTT.

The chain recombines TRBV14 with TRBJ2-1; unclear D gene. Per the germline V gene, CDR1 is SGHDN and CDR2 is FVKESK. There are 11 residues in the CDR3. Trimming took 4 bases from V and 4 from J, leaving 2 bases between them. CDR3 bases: TGTGCCAGCAGCCTATACAATGAGCAGTTCTTC. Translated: CASSLYNEQFF. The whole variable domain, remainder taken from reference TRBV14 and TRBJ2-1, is EAGVTQFPSHSVIEKGQTVTLRCDPISGHDNLYWYRRVMGKEIKFLLHFVKESKQDESGMPNNRFLAERTGGTYSTLKVQPAELEDSGVYFCASSLYNEQFFGPGTRLTVL.

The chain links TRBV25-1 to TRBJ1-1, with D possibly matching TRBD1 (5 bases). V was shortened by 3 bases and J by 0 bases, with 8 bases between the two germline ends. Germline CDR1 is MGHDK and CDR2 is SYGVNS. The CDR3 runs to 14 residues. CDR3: CASSEGDVNTEAFF. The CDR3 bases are TGTGCCAGCAGTGAGGGGGACGTGAACACTGAAGCTTTCTTT.

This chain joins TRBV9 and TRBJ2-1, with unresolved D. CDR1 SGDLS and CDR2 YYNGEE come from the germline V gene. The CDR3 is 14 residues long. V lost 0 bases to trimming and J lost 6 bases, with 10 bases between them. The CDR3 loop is CASSVADLLNEQFF. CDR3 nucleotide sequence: TGTGCCAGCAGCGTAGCCGACCTTCTCAATGAGCAGTTCTTC.

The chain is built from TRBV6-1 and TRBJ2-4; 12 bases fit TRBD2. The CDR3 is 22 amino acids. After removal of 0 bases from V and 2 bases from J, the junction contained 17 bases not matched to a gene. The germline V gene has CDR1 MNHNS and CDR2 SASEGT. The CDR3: CASSEAFFLASGGGSPKNIQYF. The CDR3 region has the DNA TGTGCCAGCAGTGAAGCGTTTTTTTTGGCTAGCGGGGGGGGATCTCCCAAAAACATTCAGTACTTC.

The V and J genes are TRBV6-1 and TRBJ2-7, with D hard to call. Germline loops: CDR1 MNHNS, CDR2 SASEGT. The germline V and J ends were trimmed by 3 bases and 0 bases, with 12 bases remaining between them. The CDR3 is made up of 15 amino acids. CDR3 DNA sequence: TGTGCCAGCAGTGAGATGGACGGAAGCTCCTACGAGCAGTACTTC. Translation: CASSEMDGSSYEQYF.

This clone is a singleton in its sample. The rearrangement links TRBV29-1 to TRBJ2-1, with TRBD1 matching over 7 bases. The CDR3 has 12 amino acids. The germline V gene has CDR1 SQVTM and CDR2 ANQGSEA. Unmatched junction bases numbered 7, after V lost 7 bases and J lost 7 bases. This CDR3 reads CSASTGKNEQFF. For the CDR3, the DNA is TGCAGCGCCTCGACAGGGAAGAATGAGCAGTTCTTC.

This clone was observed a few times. In nucleotides, the CDR3 is TGTGCCACCAGCAGGAACTACGAGCAGTACTTC. Translation gives CATSRNYEQYF. The chain uses TRBV15 and TRBJ2-7; D gene unclear. The germline CDR1 and CDR2 sequences are LNHNV and YYDKDF (reference sequence). Trimming cost V 3 bases and J 3 bases, with 3 bases left between them. The CDR3 is made up of 11 amino acids.

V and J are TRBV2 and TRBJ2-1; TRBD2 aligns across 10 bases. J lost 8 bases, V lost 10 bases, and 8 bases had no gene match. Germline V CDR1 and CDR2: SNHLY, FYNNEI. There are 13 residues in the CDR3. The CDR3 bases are TGTGCCACCTCTAGCGGGAGTTTCGATGAGCAGTTCTTC. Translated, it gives CATSSGSFDEQFF.

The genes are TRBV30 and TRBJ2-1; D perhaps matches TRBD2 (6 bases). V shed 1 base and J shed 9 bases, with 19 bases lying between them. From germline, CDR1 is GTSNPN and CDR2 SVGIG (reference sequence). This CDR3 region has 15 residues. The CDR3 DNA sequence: TGTGCCTGGAGTGCCTCCCGGACTATAACGGCTGAGCAGTTCTTC. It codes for CAWSASRTITAEQFF.

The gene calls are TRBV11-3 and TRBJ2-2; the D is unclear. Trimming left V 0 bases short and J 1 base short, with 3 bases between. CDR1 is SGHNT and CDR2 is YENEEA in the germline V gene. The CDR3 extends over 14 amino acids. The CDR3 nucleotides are TGTGCCAGCAGCTTAGATATGAACACCGGGGAGCTGTTTTTT. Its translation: CASSLDMNTGELFF.